The 20 T cell receptor beta chains below were found in one sample sequenced in a study of blood T cell repertoires in COVID-19. Method: immunoSEQ multiplex PCR; TCRdb's copy keeps in-frame clones and lacks some. The sample has 150,000 or so clones, 70% to 90% seen once; the top ten hold 5% to 6%. The sequenced sample consisted of peripheral blood. These receptors all come from a woman between 50 and 59 years old with COVID-19, enrolled during active disease.

The rearrangement uses TRBV2 and TRBJ2-4; 9 bases are shared with TRBD1. V was clipped by 8 bases and J by 6 bases; unmatched bases: 5. The CDR3 is 13 amino acids. The V gene's germline CDR1 is SNHLY and CDR2 FYNNEI. Here the CDR3 DNA reads TGTGCCAGCTACGGGACAGGGAGAAACATTCAGTACTTC. Amino acid sequence: CASYGTGRNIQYF.

The chain has TRBV5-1 and TRBJ1-5, with unresolved D. The germline V gene has CDR1 SGHRS and CDR2 YFSETQ. V lost 0 bases, J lost 6 bases, and 7 bases lay in between. This CDR3 contains 13 residues. CDR3 coding DNA: TGCGCCAGCAGCTTGGAGGGAGGTCAGCCCCAGCATTTT. This codes for CASSLEGGQPQHF.

This sequence joins TRBV18 and TRBJ2-7; no firm D call. The CDR3 covers 14 residues. Trimming took 3 bases from V and 1 from J, leaving 10 bases between them. Germline CDR1 and CDR2: KGHSH and LQKENI. CDR3 sequence (DNA): TGTGCCAGCTCACCCCCCGCGAAATCCTACGAGCAGTACTTC. As protein: CASSPPAKSYEQYF.

This clone is a singleton in its sample. The chain links TRBV5-6 to TRBJ2-1, with 8 bases identical to TRBD1. CDR3 length: 16 residues. V shed 5 bases, J shed 0 bases, and the junction held 7 bases outside the gene matches. Germline lookup yields CDR1 SGHDT and CDR2 YYEEEE. The DNA of the CDR3 is TGTGCCAGCAGTCGGGACAGGCACAGCTCCTACAATGAGCAGTTCTTC. Translating gives CASSRDRHSSYNEQFF. The variable domain in full, with the rest retrieved from reference TRBV5-6 and TRBJ2-1, is DAGVTQSPTHLIKTRGQQVTLRCSPKSGHDTVSWYQQALGQGPQFIFQYYEEEERQRGNFPDRFSGHQFPNYSSELNVNALLLGDSALYLCASSRDRHSSYNEQFFGPGTRLTVL.

This chain links TRBV7-8 with TRBJ1-6; 7 bases agree with TRBD1. Germline values: CDR1 SGHVS, CDR2 FQNEAQ. The CDR3 has 13 residues. Trimming took 11 bases from V and 7 from J; bases not matched to a gene: 8. CDR3 in DNA: TGTGCCTGCTCCCAGGGGGTAAATTCACCCCTCCACTTT. It specifies CACSQGVNSPLHF.

The chain uses TRBV6-1 and TRBJ1-6, with 9 bases aligning to TRBD1. With V trimmed by 2 bases and J by 9 bases, 5 bases remained unmatched. Germline V lookup: CDR1 MNHNS, CDR2 SASEGT. This CDR3 contains 15 residues. The CDR3 here is CASSEIGTGSSPLHF. The CDR3 region has the DNA TGTGCCAGCAGTGAAATCGGGACAGGGAGTTCACCCCTCCACTTT.

The genes are TRBV18 and TRBJ1-4, with TRBD1 matching 7 bases. Looked up from germline, CDR1 is KGHSH and CDR2 is LQKENI. The CDR3 contains 18 residues. V lost 3 bases and J lost 4; bases outside the gene matches: 14. In DNA form, the CDR3 reads TGTGCCAGCTCACCTGTTAACATTCCGGGACAGAATAATGAAAAACTGTTTTTT. Translated: CASSPVNIPGQNNEKLFF.

The chain carries TRBV7-3 and TRBJ2-3, with TRBD2 matching over 8 bases. This CDR3 spans 16 amino acids. CDR1 is SGHTA and CDR2 is FQGTGA in the germline V gene. The junction had 9 bases not matched to a gene; V was cut back by 5 bases and J by 2 bases. CDR3 bases: TGTGCCAGCAGCACACAAGCGGGGGTCAACACAGATACGCAGTATTTT. It specifies CASSTQAGVNTDTQYF.

The V gene is TRBV23-1, the J gene TRBJ1-1, with 10 bases lining up with TRBD1. TRBV23-1 is marked as an open reading frame, function uncertain. CDR3 length equals 15 residues. The ends lost 6 bases at V and 6 bases at J; junction bases unmatched: 10. The CDR3 protein is CASRPTGTGAPEAFF. In nucleotides, the CDR3 is TGCGCCAGCAGACCGACCGGGACAGGGGCTCCTGAAGCTTTCTTT.

This clone appeared a single time. This rearrangement joins TRBV5-1 to TRBJ1-3, with TRBD1 matching over 8 bases. This CDR3 has 14 amino acids. Trimming at V came to 4 bases and at J to 8 bases, leaving 8 bases not matched to a gene. The germline V gene encodes CDR1 SGHRS and CDR2 YFSETQ. Here the CDR3 DNA reads TGCGCCAGCAGCCAGGGACAGGCGGAAGACACCATATATTTT. It encodes CASSQGQAEDTIYF.

V gene TRBV11-2 combines with J gene TRBJ2-7, with 9 bases identical to TRBD2. This CDR3 spans 15 amino acids. CDR1 and CDR2 from the germline V gene are SGHAT and FQNNGV. V lost 3 bases and J lost 1; bases outside the gene matches: 4. As DNA, the CDR3 is TGTGCCAGCAGCTTGGCGGGGGGGCTATCCTACGAGCAGTACTTC. Its translation: CASSLAGGLSYEQYF. Full variable domain (remainder filled in from reference TRBV11-2 and TRBJ2-7): EAGVAQSPRYKIIEKRQSVAFWCNPISGHATLYWYQQILGQGPKLLIQFQNNGVVDDSQLPKDRFSAERLKGVDSTLKIQPAKLEDSAVYLCASSLAGGLSYEQYFGPGTRLTVT.

The V and J genes are TRBV7-2 and TRBJ2-5; TRBD2 aligns across 10 bases. The germline V gene encodes CDR1 SGHTA and CDR2 FQGNSA. CDR3 size: 17 residues. V dropped 1 base and J dropped 5; count of bases not matched to a gene: 10. The CDR3 loop reads CASSLVFSGGSTETQYF. CDR3 nucleotides: TGTGCCAGCAGCTTAGTGTTTAGCGGGGGGTCTACGGAGACCCAGTACTTC.

V and J are TRBV27 and TRBJ1-1; perhaps TRBD1 as D (6 bases). CDR1 and CDR2 from the germline V gene are MNHEY and SMNVEV (reference sequence). The CDR3 has 13 residues. Deletions cut 5 bases from V and 4 bases from J, with 11 bases between. The CDR3 DNA follows: TGTGCCAGCAGTGACAGGACTCCCACTGAAGCTTTCTTT. Translating gives CASSDRTPTEAFF.

The chain combines TRBV15 with TRBJ1-2; possibly TRBD1 for D (6 bases). V lost 3 bases and J lost 5, with 13 bases in between. The germline CDR1 and CDR2 sequences are LNHNV and YYDKDF (reference sequence). The CDR3 contains 14 residues. The CDR3 bases are TGTGCCACCAGCAGTCCCGGGACACAATATGGCTACACCTTC. The encoded protein is CATSSPGTQYGYTF.

The chain recombines TRBV28 with TRBJ2-7, with 7 bases that match TRBD2. V dropped 6 bases and J dropped 1; count of bases not matched to a gene: 6. The CDR3 spans 14 residues. Germline CDR1 and CDR2: MDHEN and SYDVKM. CDR3 DNA sequence: TGTGCCAGCAGGTCAGCGGGGCTTTCCTACGAGCAGTACTTC. This codes for CASRSAGLSYEQYF.

The J gene is TRBJ2-7, the V gene TRBV19; D possibly corresponds to TRBD1 (6 bases). The V and J ends lost 6 bases and 0 bases respectively, with 12 bases between them. This CDR3 region has 14 residues. The V gene's germline CDR1 is LNHDA and CDR2 SQIVND (reference sequence). The CDR3, as DNA: TGTGCCAGTAGGAGAGAGGACAGCTCCTACGAGCAGTACTTC. Translation gives CASRREDSSYEQYF.

The rearrangement uses TRBV11-3 and TRBJ2-7; a possible D gene is TRBD2 (6 bases). V lost 2 bases and J lost 4, with 15 bases in between. The CDR3 sequence is 15 residues long. CDR1 SGHNT and CDR2 YENEEA come from the germline V gene. The CDR3 nucleotides read TGTGCCAGCAGCTTACCTTGGTCGGGGGAATACGAGCAGTACTTC. Translation gives CASSLPWSGEYEQYF.

V is TRBV16 and J is TRBJ1-6; D not resolved. Trimming pared 3 bases from V and 6 bases from J, leaving 6 bases between. Germline CDR1 and CDR2: KGHSY and FQNENV. This CDR3 has 13 amino acids. This CDR3 is CASSHESNSPLHF. CDR3 coding DNA: TGTGCCAGCAGCCATGAGAGTAATTCACCCCTCCACTTT.

The CDR3 region has the DNA TGTGCCAGCGCCGGGACAGCGATCATGAACACTGAAGCTTTCTTT. It specifies CASAGTAIMNTEAFF. The chain has TRBV6-5 and TRBJ1-1; 7 nucleotides align to TRBD1. The V and J ends lost 8 bases and 0 bases, in that order; junction bases with no gene match: 9. Germline V gene data show CDR1 as MNHEY and CDR2 as SVGAGI. The CDR3 totals 15 residues.

A note on this clone: In the same sample, other DNA sequences code for this CDR3. The chain carries TRBV11-2 and TRBJ1-6; D is perhaps TRBD1 (5 bases). The CDR3 covers 16 residues. With 0 bases removed from V and 0 bases from J, the gap between germline ends came to 6 bases. Germline CDR1 reads SGHAT; CDR2 reads FQNNGV. CDR3: CASSLEGGSYNSPLHF. CDR3 DNA: TGTGCCAGCAGCTTAGAGGGGGGCTCCTATAATTCACCCCTCCACTTT.